This T cell receptor (beta chain) was profiled in a study of blood T cell repertoires in COVID-19. Study as a whole: COVID-19 samples, acute and convalescent, were from the United States, Italy and Spain.

Allocation to cohorts depended on clinical history reported by the participants. Authors' processing steps: Amplification of reference gene primers was used by the study to estimate nucleated cell counts. The table came from immunoSEQ multiplex PCR; TCRdb's copy has only in-frame clones and leaves some out. V and J calls and clone size are those listed in that table; D and trimming were worked out from the DNA. The data hold roughly 74,000 clones, with about 89% observed a single time. V trimming: 2 bases; J trimming: 7 bases; junction bases outside the gene matches: 7. The CDR3 is made up of 15 amino acids. Looked up from germline, CDR1 is SGHNT and CDR2 is YYREEE (reference sequence).

The sequencing sample was made of PBMCs or T cells enriched from blood (not recorded which). The chain uses TRBV5-4 and TRBJ2-1, with TRBD2 identical over 9 bases. The source of this sequence is a woman in her forties or fifties with acute COVID-19. The CDR3 region has the DNA TGTGCCAGCAGCTTAAACAGCGGGAGGAATAATGAGCAGTTCTTC. This sequence encodes CASSLNSGRNNEQFF.